This T cell receptor (beta chain) originates from a study of OX40 agonist ivuxolimab in advanced cancers. Study context: Those enrolled were around 87% male, with a mean age of roughly 60 years and ages from 23 to 79. Study results and limitations: Clonal expansion was seen in CD4+ and CD8+ blood T cells by week 6 at 0.1 to 3.0 mg/kg. Partial responders at 0.1-3.0 mg/kg showed near-lowest clonal expansion.

V was cut by 2 bases and J by 6 bases, with 11 bases left in between. The length of the CDR3 is 15 residues. Germline V lookup: CDR1 SGHDN, CDR2 FVKESK. This clone is a singleton in its sample. Its specificity is unknown. TCRdb keeps only in-frame clones here, not all; method: immunoSEQ multiplex PCR. The sample contains some 60,000 clones, about four fifths of which appear only once. This chain joins TRBV14 and TRBJ1-6; no clear D gene. This specimen consisted of CD4+ or CD8+ T cells sorted from blood, obtained in a trial of the OX40 agonist ivuxolimab. The sequence derives from an adult with an advanced solid tumor such as melanoma, head and neck, liver or kidney cancer. The CDR3 nucleotides read TGTGCCAGCAGCCAACTACCCGCACCTAATTCACCCCTCCACTTT. Translated: CASSQLPAPNSPLHF. The whole variable domain, remainder taken from reference TRBV14 and TRBJ1-6, is EAGVTQFPSHSVIEKGQTVTLRCDPISGHDNLYWYRRVMGKEIKFLLHFVKESKQDESGMPNNRFLAERTGGTYSTLKVQPAELEDSGVYFCASSQLPAPNSPLHFGNGTRLTVT.